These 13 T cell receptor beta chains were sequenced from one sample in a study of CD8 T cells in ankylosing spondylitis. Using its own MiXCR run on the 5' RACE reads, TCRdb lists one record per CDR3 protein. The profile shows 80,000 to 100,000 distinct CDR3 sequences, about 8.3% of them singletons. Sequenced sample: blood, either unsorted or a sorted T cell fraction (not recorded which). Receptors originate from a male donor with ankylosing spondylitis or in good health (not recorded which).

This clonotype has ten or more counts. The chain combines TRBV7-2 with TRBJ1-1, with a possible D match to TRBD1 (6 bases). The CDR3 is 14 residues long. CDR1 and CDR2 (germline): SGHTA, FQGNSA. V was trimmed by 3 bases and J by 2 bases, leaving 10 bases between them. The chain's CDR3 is CASSFPTGNTEAFF. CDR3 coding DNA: TGTGCCAGCAGCTTCCCGACAGGAAACACTGAAGCTTTCTTT.

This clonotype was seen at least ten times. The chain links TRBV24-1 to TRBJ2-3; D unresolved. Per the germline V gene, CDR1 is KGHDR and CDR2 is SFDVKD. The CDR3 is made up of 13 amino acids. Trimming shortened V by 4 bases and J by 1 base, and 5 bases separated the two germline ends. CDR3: CATSEDGTDTQYF. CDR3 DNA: TGTGCCACCAGTGAGGACGGCACAGATACGCAGTATTTT.

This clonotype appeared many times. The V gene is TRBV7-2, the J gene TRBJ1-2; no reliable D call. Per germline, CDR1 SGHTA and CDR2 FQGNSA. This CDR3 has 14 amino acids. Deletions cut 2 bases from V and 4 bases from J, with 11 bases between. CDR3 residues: CASSLINGIYGYTF. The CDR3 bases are TGTGCCAGCAGCTTAATTAACGGCATCTATGGCTACACCTTC.

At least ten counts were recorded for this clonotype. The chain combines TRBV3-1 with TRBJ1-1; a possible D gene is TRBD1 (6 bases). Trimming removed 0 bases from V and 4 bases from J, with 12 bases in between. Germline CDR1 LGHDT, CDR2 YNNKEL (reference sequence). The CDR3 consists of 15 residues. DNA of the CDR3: TGTGCCAGCAGCCAAGAGTCGGGGGCAGTCACTGAAGCTTTCTTT. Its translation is CASSQESGAVTEAFF.

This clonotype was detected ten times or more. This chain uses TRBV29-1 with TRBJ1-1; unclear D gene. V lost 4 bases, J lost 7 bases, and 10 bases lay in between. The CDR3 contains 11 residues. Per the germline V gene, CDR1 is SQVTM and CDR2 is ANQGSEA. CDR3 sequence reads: CSVGDNREAFF. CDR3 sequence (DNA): TGCAGCGTTGGGGATAACCGTGAAGCTTTCTTT.

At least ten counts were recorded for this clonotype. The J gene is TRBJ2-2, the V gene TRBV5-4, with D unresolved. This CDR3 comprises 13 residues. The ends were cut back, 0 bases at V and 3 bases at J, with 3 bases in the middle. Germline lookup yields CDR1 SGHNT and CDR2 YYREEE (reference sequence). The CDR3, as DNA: TGTGCCAGCAGCTTGGGGTACACCGGGGAGCTGTTTTTT. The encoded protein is CASSLGYTGELFF.

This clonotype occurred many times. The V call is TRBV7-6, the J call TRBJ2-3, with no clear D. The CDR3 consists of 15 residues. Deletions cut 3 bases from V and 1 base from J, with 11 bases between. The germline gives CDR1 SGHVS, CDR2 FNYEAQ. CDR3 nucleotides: TGTGCCAGCAGCTTCCGGGCTGAAGGCACAGATACGCAGTATTTT. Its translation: CASSFRAEGTDTQYF.

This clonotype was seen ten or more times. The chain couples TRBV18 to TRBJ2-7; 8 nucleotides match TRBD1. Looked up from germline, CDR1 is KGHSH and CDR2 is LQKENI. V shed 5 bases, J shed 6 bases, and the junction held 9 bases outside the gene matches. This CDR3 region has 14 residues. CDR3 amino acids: CASSVNRGDTEQYF. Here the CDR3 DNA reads TGTGCCAGCTCAGTAAACAGGGGGGATACCGAGCAGTACTTC. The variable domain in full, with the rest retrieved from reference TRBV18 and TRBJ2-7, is NAGVMQNPRHLVRRRGQEARLRCSPMKGHSHVYWYRQLPEEGLKFMVYLQKENIIDESGMPKERFSAEFPKEGPSILRIQQVVRGDSAAYFCASSVNRGDTEQYFGPGTRLTVT.

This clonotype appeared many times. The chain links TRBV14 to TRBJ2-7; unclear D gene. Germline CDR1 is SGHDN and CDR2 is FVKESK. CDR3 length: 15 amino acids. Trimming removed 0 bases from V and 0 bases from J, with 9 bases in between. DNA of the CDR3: TGTGCCAGCAGCCAAGATCTCGTTCACTCCTACGAGCAGTACTTC. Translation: CASSQDLVHSYEQYF.

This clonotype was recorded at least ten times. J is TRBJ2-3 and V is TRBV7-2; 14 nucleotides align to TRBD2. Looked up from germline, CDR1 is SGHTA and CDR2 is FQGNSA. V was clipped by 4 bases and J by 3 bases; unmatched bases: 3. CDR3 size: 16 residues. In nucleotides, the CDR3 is TGTGCCAGCAGCTCCGGACTAGCGGGGGGAACAGATACGCAGTATTTT. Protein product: CASSSGLAGGTDTQYF.

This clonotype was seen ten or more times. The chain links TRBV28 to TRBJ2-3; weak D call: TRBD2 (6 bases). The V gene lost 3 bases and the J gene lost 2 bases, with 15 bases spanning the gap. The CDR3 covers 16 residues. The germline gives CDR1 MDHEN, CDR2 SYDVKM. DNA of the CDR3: TGTGCCAGCAGTTTCTTCGGGAGCTCCAACACAGATACGCAGTATTTT. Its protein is CASSFFGSSNTDTQYF. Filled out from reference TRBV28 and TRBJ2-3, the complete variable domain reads DVKVTQSSRYLVKRTGEKVFLECVQDMDHENMFWYRQDPGLGLRLIYFSYDVKMKEKGDIPEGYSVSREKKERFSLILESASTNQTSMYLCASSFFGSSNTDTQYFGPGTRLTVL.

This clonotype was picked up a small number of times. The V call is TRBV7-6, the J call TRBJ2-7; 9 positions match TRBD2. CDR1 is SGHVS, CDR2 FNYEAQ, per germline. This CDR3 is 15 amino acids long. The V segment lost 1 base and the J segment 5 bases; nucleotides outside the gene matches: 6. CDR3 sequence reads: CASSLGGGGDHEQYF. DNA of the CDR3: TGTGCCAGCAGCTTAGGAGGCGGGGGGGACCACGAGCAGTACTTC.

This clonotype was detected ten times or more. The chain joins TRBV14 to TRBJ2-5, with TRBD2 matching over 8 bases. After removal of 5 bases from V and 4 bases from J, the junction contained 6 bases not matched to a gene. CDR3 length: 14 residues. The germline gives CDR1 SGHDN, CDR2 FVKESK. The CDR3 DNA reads TGTGCCAGCAGCGTCCGGACTAGCTTAGAGACCCAGTACTTC. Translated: CASSVRTSLETQYF.